This T cell receptor (beta chain) is from a study of T-cell memory formation after mild COVID-19 (dated by TCRdb to the early 2020s). For the study in its entirety: TCR sequence clusters from the two donors were found to be largely donor specific. Two young, previously healthy adult volunteers, one female and one male, were included in the cohort. T-cell clones expanding and contracting after mild COVID-19 in a couple of donors were tracked by longitudinal TCRalpha and TCRbeta repertoire sequencing. On the study overall, not on this receptor specifically: The study covered only two mild cases, and larger cohorts including severe cases with pre-infection samples were considered necessary. The second-wave clones that peaked on day 37 were not confirmed to be SARS-CoV-2 specific. Contracting CD4+ clones turned up mainly in the CM and EM memory subsets, whereas EMRA was where CD8+ clones were enriched. Some responding clones were detected in pre-infection memory, suggesting pre-existing cross-reactive memory T cells joined the SARS-CoV-2 response. From day 15 to 85, contracting clones showed balanced CD4/CD8 phenotypes, whereas a second wave of clones that expanded from day 15 to 37 leaned towards CD4+.

Per the germline V gene (reference sequence), SSHAT is the CDR1 and FNYEAQ is the CDR2. V is pared back by 2 bases and J by 4 bases, with 10 bases lying between the germline termini. From its cysteine to its phenylalanine, the CDR3 spans 14 amino acids. Solely the CDR3 DNA is kept, with 42 bases framed from the first base. Concerning this clonotype itself: This clone's antigen is unknown. Base qualities are not provided; no much larger clone lies one nucleotide away.

The reads were generated on an Illumina NovaSeq 6000. Using 5'RACE with constant-segment primers, TCRalpha and TCRbeta cDNA libraries were constructed, with sample barcodes and unique molecular identifiers added in the process. Trizol reagent was used to extract RNA from every sample. Library amplification was performed in two PCR steps, and a second sample barcode and Illumina TruSeq adapters were introduced in the second step. Sequencing of libraries was performed on an Illumina NovaSeq with 2 x 150 bp paired-end reads. From the authors' description of their analysis: With migec v1.2.7, reads were demultiplexed and then collapsed into UMI-guided consensus sequences. Using mixcr v2.1.11, the UMI consensuses were aligned to TRA and TRB V and J templates and assembled into clonotypes. A clonotype was counted as expanded or contracted only when both edgeR and NoisET called the clonotype significant, with the noise models trained on biological replicates. For edgeR calls, the thresholds were a false discovery rate-adjusted p below 0.01 and a log2 fold-change of 1. PCA with hierarchical clustering of max-normalized trajectories of the 1000 most abundant clonotypes was used as exploratory dynamics analysis. Each responding clone was given a CD4 or CD8 phenotype based on the CD4+ and CD8+ repertoires, which had been sequenced separately. The raw public data were reprocessed by TCRdb itself: fastp quality trimming at Q25, MiXCR clonotype calling, in-frame beta chains only. Each CDR3 protein gets just one entry, which takes the most common genes and DNA from the rows behind it. The V and J calls come from TCRdb's annotation, not from the publication. This sample lists about 82,000 distinct CDR3 sequences; about an eighth were detected once. About 27% of the sample is in the top ten clones.

Ficoll-Paque density gradient centrifugation was the method used to isolate PBMCs. Sequencing input: PBMCs or a T cell subset sorted from them (not recorded which). The chain is encoded by TRBV7-7 joined to TRBJ2-3; TRBD1 is possibly the D segment (6 matching bases). This clonotype originated in an adult woman who had mild COVID-19 (a few samples of this study predate the infection). The sample titles of this study are shuffled in the database, so cell type and time point are left out; the donor was told from shared clones. The CDR3 is CASSLYRAADTQYF. The bases are TGTGCCAGCAGCTTATACAGGGCTGCAGATACGCAGTATTTT. The reference TRBV7-7 and TRBJ2-3 proteins fill in what lies around the CDR3, so the full variable domain reads GAGVSQSPRYKVTKRGQDVTLRCDPISSHATLYWYQQALGQGPEFLTYFNYEAQPDKSGLPSDRFSAERPEGSISTLTIQRTEQRDSAMYRCASSLYRAADTQYFGPGTRLTVL.